The present T cell receptor beta chain was sequenced within a study of siplizumab effects on memory and regulatory T cells. CDR1 and CDR2 (germline): SGHVS, FNYEAQ. This CDR3 spans 14 amino acids. V was cut by 1 base and J by 1 base, with 5 bases left in between. General study points: Apparently key alloresponse contributors, naive T cells also seemed more diverse than memory cells. Mapping to unstimulated subsets was achieved for only a minor fraction of alloreactive clones.

The sample holds one count of this clone. Antigen unknown. Profiled with immunoSEQ multiplex PCR; TCRdb holds only in-frame clones, not every one. Seen here are approximately 100,000 clones, 91% observed once, and the top ten hold roughly 2.5%. The rearrangement links TRBV7-6 to TRBJ1-5; D gene uncertain. Input material: CD4+ T cells sorted from blood. The origin of this receptor is a human donor in good health. Some clones in this sample may be carry-over from other donors' samples. In nucleotides, the CDR3 is TGTGCCAGCAGCTTAGGGCCGAGCAATCAGCCCCAGCATTTT. This codes for CASSLGPSNQPQHF.